The source of this T cell receptor (beta chain) is a study of control samples from healthy donors and cancer patients. Produced via immunoSEQ multiplex PCR; TCRdb's table is partial and in-frame only. This sample's clone table lists 150,000 to 200,000 clones. V shed 2 bases and J 4 bases; nucleotides not matched to a gene: 0. Germline V lookup: CDR1 SNHLY, CDR2 FYNNEI. The CDR3 is made up of 13 amino acids. Sequencing used blood. The receptor comes from a woman in her twenties or thirties in good health. This chain links TRBV2 with TRBJ1-1, with 8 bases that match TRBD1. The CDR3 sequence: CASSETGGTEAFF. CDR3 sequence (DNA): TGTGCCAGCAGTGAAACAGGGGGCACTGAAGCTTTCTTT.